This T cell receptor beta chain was found in a study of cytomegalovirus exposure and HLA in healthy donors. For the study at large: Later, an analysis reported that the 130 or so validation repertoires had used the same platform as the approximately 660 first-cohort repertoires. Study results and limitations: The tendency of first-cohort TCR clusters to co-occur in the roughly 110 validation repertoires was the finding of a later analysis. Generally TCR sequences proved uncommon, though certain public TCRs appeared in numerous donors.

Profiling relied on immunoSEQ multiplex PCR, and the TCRdb table lists in-frame clones only, not all of them. The repertoire holds roughly 98,000 clones, with 87% as singletons. Concerning this clone: Its target is not known.

The CDR3 consists of 15 residues. Trimming pared 0 bases from V and 4 bases from J, leaving 11 bases between. From germline, CDR1 is SGDLS and CDR2 YYNGEE. The sample comprised PBMCs. The clonotype was recovered from a woman aged 25-40 years in good health and CMV-seronegative. The chain links TRBV9 to TRBJ1-3, with D perhaps matching TRBD1 (5 bases). CDR3: CASSVVGGGGNTIYF. The CDR3 nucleotides are TGTGCCAGCAGCGTAGTCGGGGGAGGCGGAAACACCATATATTTT.